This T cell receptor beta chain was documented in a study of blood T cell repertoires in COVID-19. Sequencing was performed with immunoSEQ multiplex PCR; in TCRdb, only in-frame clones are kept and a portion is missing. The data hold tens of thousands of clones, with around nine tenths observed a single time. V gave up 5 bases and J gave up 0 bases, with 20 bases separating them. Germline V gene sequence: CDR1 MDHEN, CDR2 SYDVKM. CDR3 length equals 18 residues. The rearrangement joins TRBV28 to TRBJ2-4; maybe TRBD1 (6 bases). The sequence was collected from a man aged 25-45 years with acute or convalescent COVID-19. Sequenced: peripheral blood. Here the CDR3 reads CASSRRTGYRLAKNIQYF. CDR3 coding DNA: TGTGCCAGCAGTCGTAGAACAGGGTACCGGTTAGCCAAAAACATTCAGTACTTC.